These T cell receptor beta chains were read from a single sample in a study of identical twins. MiXCR was run by TCRdb on the 5' RACE reads, yielding one entry per CDR3 protein. The sample lists fewer than 250,000 distinct CDR3 sequences; about a tenth were seen once. The source material was memory (CD45RO+) T cells sorted from blood. Receptors were obtained from a woman aged 18-30 years in good health. Both conserved end residues are part of each CDR3. A D gene is named only where the DNA matches it firmly. Clone size is stated in some rows and not others, as once, few, many or a class when expanded.

D	length	size	V	J	CDR3	DNA
.	11	few	TRBV7-9	TRBJ2-5	CASIHEETQYF	TGTGCCAGCATCCATGAAGAGACCCAGTACTTC
.	13	.	TRBV2	TRBJ2-7	CASKFSSSYEQYF	TGTGCCAGCAAGTTCAGTAGTTCCTACGAGCAGTACTTC
.	13	.	TRBV20-1	TRBJ2-3	CSATTGGADTQYF	TGCAGTGCTACCACAGGGGGGGCAGATACGCAGTATTTT
.	16	few	TRBV5-4	TRBJ2-2	CASSLRTARNTGELFF	TGTGCCAGCAGCTTGAGGACAGCACGGAACACCGGGGAGCTGTTTTTT
.	15	few	TRBV5-1	TRBJ1-5	CASSRTGLSNQPQHF	TGCGCCAGCAGCCGTACAGGGTTAAGCAATCAGCCCCAGCATTTT
.	16	few	TRBV12-3/TRBV12-4	TRBJ2-3	CASSLGSGPSTDTQYF	TGTGCCAGCAGTTTGGGGAGCGGCCCCAGCACAGATACGCAGTATTTT
.	14	.	TRBV20-1	TRBJ2-5	CSAHVRDKQETQYF	TGCAGTGCTCACGTGAGGGACAAGCAAGAGACCCAGTACTTC
.	15	few	TRBV7-8	TRBJ2-5	CASSEDYPVWKTQYF	TGTGCCAGCAGCGAGGACTATCCCGTATGGAAGACCCAGTACTTC
.	11	.	TRBV11-2	TRBJ1-1	CASSAHTEAFF	TGTGCCAGCAGCGCGCACACTGAAGCTTTCTTT
.	14	few	TRBV19	TRBJ2-2	CAIGRSGLTGELFF	TGTGCCATAGGCCGGTCCGGACTCACCGGGGAGCTGTTTTTT
TRBD2	14	.	TRBV29-1	TRBJ2-3	CSVGSGIGTDTQYF	TGCAGCGTTGGGAGCGGGATTGGCACAGATACGCAGTATTTT
TRBD1	15	.	TRBV5-1	TRBJ2-5	CASSDGQGGQETQYF	TGCGCCAGCAGCGACGGACAGGGGGGCCAAGAGACCCAGTACTTC
.	13	many	TRBV15	TRBJ2-5	CATNSGAGETQYF	TGTGCCACTAACTCGGGGGCAGGAGAGACCCAGTACTTC
TRBD1	14	.	TRBV20-1	TRBJ1-1	CSAPDRAGNTEAFF	TGCAGTGCTCCGGACAGGGCGGGGAACACTGAAGCTTTCTTT
.	12	.	TRBV5-1	TRBJ1-6	CASSSQGSPLHF	TGCGCCAGCAGCTCCCAGGGGTCACCCCTCCACTTT
TRBD2	15	.	TRBV7-8	TRBJ2-2	CASSSGLAGAGELFF	TGTGCCAGCAGCTCAGGACTAGCGGGGGCCGGGGAGCTGTTTTTT
.	15	.	TRBV19	TRBJ1-5	CASSPRAFGIEPQHF	TGTGCCAGTAGCCCCCGCGCCTTTGGGATTGAGCCCCAGCATTTT
TRBD2	15	.	TRBV9	TRBJ2-1	CASSASGGALNEQFF	TGTGCCAGCAGCGCGAGCGGGGGGGCCCTCAATGAGCAGTTCTTC
.	13	.	TRBV6-4	TRBJ2-1	CASSDSGLNEQFF	TGTGCCAGCAGTGACTCGGGACTCAATGAGCAGTTCTTC
.	13	many	TRBV12-3/TRBV12-4	TRBJ1-1	CASSLWLSTEAFF	TGTGCCAGCAGTTTATGGTTGAGCACTGAAGCTTTCTTT
.	15	few	TRBV2	TRBJ1-2	CASSEGSGFTYGYTF	TGTGCCAGCAGTGAAGGCTCGGGGTTTACCTATGGCTACACCTTC
TRBD2	15	.	TRBV27	TRBJ2-2	CASSFHGGKSGGELF	TGTGCCAGCAGTTTCCACGGGGGGAAAAGTGGTGGGGAGCTTTTT
TRBD1	12	.	TRBV30	TRBJ2-4	CAWAGTGGIQYF	TGTGCCTGGGCCGGGACAGGGGGCATTCAGTACTTC
TRBD1	14	few	TRBV5-4	TRBJ2-7	CASSLGQGTHEQYF	TGTGCCAGCAGCTTGGGACAGGGGACCCACGAGCAGTACTTC
.	13	few	TRBV5-6	TRBJ2-7	CASSFEPPGEQYF	TGTGCCAGCAGCTTTGAGCCCCCGGGCGAGCAGTACTTC
.	15	few	TRBV6-5	TRBJ1-5	CASSYQMGGNQPQHF	TGTGCCAGCAGTTACCAGATGGGTGGCAATCAGCCCCAGCATTTT
.	13	.	TRBV7-2	TRBJ2-1	CASSSDREVEQFF	TGTGCCAGCAGCTCCGATAGGGAGGTTGAGCAGTTCTTC
.	12	.	TRBV20-1	TRBJ1-1	CSARRATAEAFF	TGCAGTGCTAGACGCGCGACCGCTGAAGCTTTCTTT
.	16	few	TRBV29-1	TRBJ2-6	CSVGETRAAGANVLTF	TGCAGCGTTGGGGAGACACGGGCCGCTGGGGCCAACGTCCTGACTTTC
TRBD1	13	.	TRBV10-3	TRBJ1-2	CAIGQGLGYGYTF	TGTGCCATAGGACAGGGTTTGGGCTATGGCTACACCTTC
TRBD1	14	few	TRBV11-2	TRBJ2-3	CASSSQGATDTQYF	TGTGCCAGCAGTTCACAGGGGGCAACAGATACGCAGTATTTT
TRBD1	12	few	TRBV20-1	TRBJ2-3	CSAHRGADTQYF	TGCAGTGCCCACAGGGGCGCAGATACGCAGTATTTT
.	11	.	TRBV11-2	TRBJ2-7	CASSHGLEQYF	TGTGCCAGCAGTCATGGTCTCGAGCAGTACTTC